This passage covers 15 T cell receptor beta chains from one sample sequenced in a study of blood T cell repertoires in COVID-19. This table comes from immunoSEQ multiplex PCR, and its TCRdb copy is limited to in-frame clones, with some not included. The repertoire includes approximately 230,000 clones, about 85% of them detected once, and under 4% sits in the top ten. The sequenced sample consisted of peripheral blood. These receptors came from a man younger than 35 with active or convalescent COVID-19.

The chain employs TRBV6-5 and TRBJ2-7, with 11 nucleotides matching TRBD2. Germline V gene sequence: CDR1 MNHEY, CDR2 SVGAGI. The CDR3 runs 13 residues. V shed 9 bases and J 2 bases; nucleotides not matched to a gene: 3. CDR3 residues: CASILAGAYEQYF. DNA of the CDR3: TGTGCCAGTATACTAGCGGGGGCCTACGAGCAGTACTTC.

The rearrangement uses TRBV20-1 and TRBJ2-7; D is uncertain. This CDR3 comprises 11 residues. Germline CDR1 is DFQATT and CDR2 is SNEGSKA (reference sequence). V dropped 5 bases and J dropped 6 bases, with 11 bases sitting between them. The CDR3 region has the DNA TGCAGTGCTGGCGGCCCAACCGAGCAGTACTTC. Translation gives CSAGGPTEQYF.

The V gene is TRBV2, the J gene TRBJ2-7; 7 nucleotides align to TRBD1. Germline CDR1 and CDR2: SNHLY and FYNNEI. V lost 4 bases and J lost 0; bases outside the gene matches: 6. There are 15 residues in the CDR3. DNA of the CDR3: TGTGCCAGCAGTGGGGGACAGTTAACCTCCTACGAGCAGTACTTC. Translating it yields CASSGGQLTSYEQYF.

The chain employs TRBV6-5 and TRBJ2-1, with 9 bases aligning to TRBD2. J gave up 8 bases and V 7 bases, and 9 bases lay outside the gene matches. Germline CDR1 and CDR2: MNHEY and SVGAGI. The CDR3 extends over 14 amino acids. This CDR3 reads CASTPGLAFDEQFF. For the CDR3, the DNA is TGTGCCAGCACACCGGGACTAGCTTTCGATGAGCAGTTCTTC.

The J gene is TRBJ1-2, the V gene TRBV7-8; 7 bases fit TRBD1. The CDR3 runs 13 residues. Per the germline V gene, CDR1 is SGHVS and CDR2 is FQNEAQ. V lost 3 bases, J lost 8 bases, and 6 bases stayed unmatched. Here the CDR3 DNA reads TGTGCCAGCAGCTTCGGACAGGACGGGGGCTACACCTTC. This encodes CASSFGQDGGYTF.

The V call is TRBV6-5, the J call TRBJ1-3, with a possible D match to TRBD1 (5 bases). The ends were cut back, 4 bases at V and 0 bases at J, with 10 bases in the middle. The germline V gene encodes CDR1 MNHEY and CDR2 SVGAGI. The CDR3 has 15 amino acids. The CDR3 loop reads CASSSGLSSGNTIYF. CDR3 nucleotide sequence: TGTGCCAGCAGTTCGGGACTGTCCTCTGGAAACACCATATATTTT.

V gene TRBV28 combines with J gene TRBJ2-3; 9 positions agree with TRBD2. CDR3 length: 15 amino acids. The germline V gene has CDR1 MDHEN and CDR2 SYDVKM. With 4 bases clipped from V and 5 bases from J, the junction kept 7 bases outside the gene matches. CDR3 coding DNA: TGTGCCAGCAGTTCAAGCGGGAGGCATAGAGATACGCAGTATTTT. Its protein is CASSSSGRHRDTQYF.

This chain joins TRBV5-1 and TRBJ1-1; D unresolved. V was shortened by 3 bases and J by 2 bases, with 11 bases between the two germline ends. CDR1 and CDR2 from the germline V gene are SGHRS and YFSETQ. The CDR3 covers 14 residues. CDR3 nucleotide sequence: TGCGCCAGCAGCTGGGAGTCAGTAAACACTGAAGCTTTCTTT. Its protein is CASSWESVNTEAFF.

V and J are TRBV19 and TRBJ2-7; D gene uncertain. V was trimmed by 4 bases and J by 7 bases, leaving 11 bases between them. The germline V gene has CDR1 LNHDA and CDR2 SQIVND (reference sequence). The CDR3 is 12 amino acids. The CDR3 coding sequence is TGTGCCAGTAGTACCCCTACACAGGAGCAGTACTTC. Its protein is CASSTPTQEQYF.

This rearrangement joins TRBV19 to TRBJ1-2, with TRBD1 identical over 9 bases. CDR3 size: 12 residues. Germline V gene data show CDR1 as LNHDA and CDR2 as SQIVND (reference sequence). The CDR3 region is CATAGQGHGYTF. For the CDR3, the DNA is TGTGCAACAGCGGGACAGGGACATGGCTACACCTTC.

The chain carries TRBV29-1 and TRBJ2-1, with TRBD1 as a possible D gene (6 bases). CDR1 and CDR2 (germline): SQVTM, ANQGSEA. CDR3 size: 14 residues. The germline V and J ends were trimmed by 6 bases and 2 bases, with 14 bases remaining between them. The CDR3 spells CSVSTGSPYNEQFF. The CDR3 DNA reads as TGCAGCGTATCGACAGGCTCGCCCTACAATGAGCAGTTCTTC.

The rearrangement uses TRBV29-1 and TRBJ1-1; TRBD1 might be the D (5 bases). The germline CDR1 and CDR2 sequences are SQVTM and ANQGSEA. The CDR3 sequence is 14 residues long. Deletions cut 6 bases from V and 5 bases from J, with 19 bases between. The DNA for the CDR3 is TGCAGCGTCCTCGGGGGTGTGGGAAGTACTGAAGCTTTCTTT. Its protein is CSVLGGVGSTEAFF.

The chain recombines TRBV27 with TRBJ2-1, with D maybe TRBD2 (5 bases). Germline values: CDR1 MNHEY, CDR2 SMNVEV (reference sequence). The CDR3 sequence is 13 residues long. The V and J ends lost 6 bases and 0 bases respectively, with 6 bases between them. The CDR3 sequence: CASRRDSYNEQFF. In DNA form, the CDR3 reads TGTGCCAGCAGGAGGGACTCCTACAATGAGCAGTTCTTC.

A note on this clone: One junction end disagrees with the germline gene, perhaps due to a read error. CDR3 bases: TGTGCCAGCACCCAAGTGGGGGCCCAACCCCAAGAGACCCAGTACTTC. This gives the protein CASTQVGAQPQETQYF. The chain is built from TRBV3-1 (or the pseudogene TRBV3-2) and TRBJ2-5; D possibly corresponds to TRBD1 (6 bases). This CDR3 is built from 16 residues. In germline, CDR1 is LGHDT, CDR2 YNNKEL (reference sequence).

The rearrangement joins TRBV19 to TRBJ1-1, with 11 bases identical to TRBD1. Germline V gene lookup returns CDR1 LNHDA and CDR2 SQIVND (reference sequence). V was clipped by 5 bases and J by 2 bases; unmatched bases: 4. The CDR3 loop spans 15 amino acids. The CDR3 region is CASSPGTGGNTEAFF. CDR3 coding DNA: TGTGCCAGTAGTCCGGGGACAGGGGGAAACACTGAAGCTTTCTTT.